Listed here are 21 T cell receptor beta chains from one sample, sequenced in a study of cytomegalovirus exposure and HLA in healthy donors. 13 Jbeta primers and 60 Vbeta primers were used for the PCR. Assay used: immunoSEQ multiplex PCR; TCRdb lists only in-frame clones, some missing. The table has 150,000 or so clones, roughly four fifths seen once; the top ten hold approximately 1.5%. The sequencing sample was made of PBMCs. All receptors derive from a man aged 30 to 45 in good health and CMV-seropositive.

The V and J genes are TRBV28 and TRBJ2-7, with 12 bases matching TRBD2. CDR3 length: 15 amino acids. With V trimmed by 5 bases and J by 2 bases, 4 bases remained unmatched. Germline-derived CDR1 and CDR2 are MDHEN and SYDVKM. CDR3 coding DNA: TGTGCCAGCAGTCCGACTAGCGGGGGTACCTACGAGCAGTACTTC. The encoded protein is CASSPTSGGTYEQYF.

This rearrangement joins TRBV27 to TRBJ2-6; possibly TRBD2 for D (6 bases). CDR1 is MNHEY and CDR2 is SMNVEV in the germline V gene (reference sequence). Trimming pared 10 bases from V and 4 bases from J, leaving 17 bases between. This CDR3 is 15 amino acids long. CDR3 nucleotides: TGTGCCACCGGGGGAAGGTTTAACGGGGCCAACGTCCTGACTTTC. Translation: CATGGRFNGANVLTF.

V is TRBV13 and J is TRBJ2-1, with D perhaps matching TRBD2 (7 bases). Germline CDR1 PRHDT, CDR2 FYEKMQ (reference sequence). Trimming pared 4 bases from V and 2 bases from J, leaving 12 bases between. The length of the CDR3 is 15 residues. In DNA, the CDR3 is TGTGCCAGCAGCTCGGGGGGCCCTACCTACAATGAGCAGTTCTTC. This translates into CASSSGGPTYNEQFF.

The rearrangement joins TRBV5-4 to TRBJ2-1; a weak D match, TRBD1 (7 bases). The V gene lost 0 bases and the J gene lost 2 bases, with 12 bases spanning the gap. Germline V CDR1 and CDR2: SGHNT, YYREEE (reference sequence). This CDR3 region has 16 residues. The CDR3 here is CASSLGQGGTYNEQFF. The CDR3, as DNA: TGTGCCAGCAGCTTGGGACAGGGAGGAACCTACAATGAGCAGTTCTTC.

This rearrangement joins TRBV5-1 to TRBJ1-1; maybe TRBD1 (6 bases). Trimming left V 0 bases short and J 4 bases short, with 13 bases between. Germline assignment: CDR1 SGHRS and CDR2 YFSETQ. CDR3 length equals 15 residues. The CDR3, as DNA: TGCGCCAGCAGCTTGGCTGGGGGGGCCACCACTGAAGCTTTCTTT. The encoded protein is CASSLAGGATTEAFF.

The V gene is TRBV9, the J gene TRBJ2-7; the match to TRBD2 covers 12 bases. V shed 1 base, J shed 5 bases, and the junction held 7 bases outside the gene matches. Germline V gives CDR1 SGDLS, CDR2 YYNGEE. The CDR3 totals 16 residues. The CDR3 region is CASSVLPSGRANEQYF. The DNA for the CDR3 is TGTGCCAGCAGCGTACTCCCTAGCGGGAGGGCCAACGAGCAGTACTTC. The entire variable domain, with the rest obtained from reference TRBV9 and TRBJ2-7, is as follows: DSGVTQTPKHLITATGQRVTLRCSPRSGDLSVYWYQQSLDQGLQFLIQYYNGEERAKGNILERFSAQQFPDLHSELNLSSLELGDSALYFCASSVLPSGRANEQYFGPGTRLTVT.

The V gene is TRBV7-3, the J gene TRBJ2-7, with a weak D call TRBD2 (7 bases). With 0 bases removed from V and 3 bases from J, the gap between germline ends came to 18 bases. CDR1 and CDR2 (germline): SGHTA, FQGTGA. This CDR3 is built from 17 residues. The CDR3 region is CASSLTRGRGTHYEQYF. CDR3 bases: TGTGCCAGCAGCTTAACTAGGGGGAGGGGGACCCACTACGAGCAGTACTTC.

This clone was detected only a few times. The CDR3 DNA reads as TGCGCCAGCAGCTCTCATCGGGACAGTGGCTTGATGGGTCGGAGCTACACCTTC. Translating it yields CASSSHRDSGLMGRSYTF. J is TRBJ1-2 and V is TRBV5-1; TRBD1 matches at 7 bases. Germline values: CDR1 SGHRS, CDR2 YFSETQ. V gave up 3 bases and J gave up 9 bases; unmatched junction bases: 23. The CDR3 sequence is 18 residues long.

CDR3 sequence: CASSPRDRGNEQYF. DNA for the CDR3: TGTGCCAGCAGTCCTCGTGACAGGGGGAACGAGCAGTACTTC. The chain uses TRBV27 and TRBJ2-5, with TRBD1 matching 9 bases. The J call may be wrong; the DNA end is better matched by TRBJ2-7. CDR3 length: 14 amino acids. Germline-derived CDR1 and CDR2 are MNHEY and SMNVEV (reference sequence).

The V call is TRBV15, the J call TRBJ1-6; perhaps TRBD1 as D (6 bases). Trimming took off 3 bases at V and 3 bases at J, with 9 bases between the two ends. Germline CDR1 is LNHNV and CDR2 is YYDKDF (reference sequence). The CDR3 runs 15 residues. CDR3 protein: CATSSTGNYNSPLHF. CDR3 nucleotide sequence: TGTGCCACCAGCAGCACAGGGAACTATAATTCACCCCTCCACTTT.

This clone was detected only a few times. This CDR3 is CASRNPTGGKDEQFF. CDR3 DNA: TGTGCCAGTAGGAACCCGACAGGGGGCAAGGATGAGCAGTTCTTC. The rearrangement links TRBV19 to TRBJ2-1, with 10 bases matching TRBD1. V was clipped by 6 bases and J by 8 bases; unmatched bases: 10. Germline CDR1 reads LNHDA; CDR2 reads SQIVND (reference sequence). The CDR3 spans 15 residues.

The chain recombines TRBV9 with TRBJ1-1, with TRBD1 identical over 9 bases. V dropped 2 bases and J dropped 5; count of bases not matched to a gene: 4. Germline CDR1 is SGDLS and CDR2 is YYNGEE. The CDR3 totals 14 residues. The CDR3 DNA sequence: TGTGCCAGCAGCGTCCGACAGGGGGGAACTGAAGCTTTCTTT. Its translation: CASSVRQGGTEAFF.

The rearrangement joins TRBV27 to TRBJ2-3; tentative D call: TRBD1 (6 bases). There are 13 residues in the CDR3. Germline values: CDR1 MNHEY, CDR2 SMNVEV (reference sequence). The ends were cut back, 6 bases at V and 4 bases at J, with 11 bases in the middle. The CDR3 nucleotides are TGTGCCAGCAGGGGGGCCTTATCAGATACGCAGTATTTT. Translation: CASRGALSDTQYF.

The chain employs TRBV25-1 and TRBJ2-7; perhaps TRBD1 as D (6 bases). Deletions cut 3 bases from V and 2 bases from J, with 17 bases between. There are 16 residues in the CDR3. Looked up from germline, CDR1 is MGHDK and CDR2 is SYGVNS. CDR3 amino acids: CASSESGTTPTYEQYF. The CDR3 nucleotides read TGTGCCAGCAGTGAGTCAGGGACAACCCCCACCTACGAGCAGTACTTC.

The chain joins TRBV27 to TRBJ1-4, with D possibly being TRBD1 (6 bases). Germline V gene sequence: CDR1 MNHEY, CDR2 SMNVEV (reference sequence). V was clipped by 5 bases and J by 4 bases, with 11 bases between them. The CDR3 length is 14 residues. This chain's CDR3 is CASSQGYFNEKLFF. CDR3 DNA: TGTGCCAGCAGTCAGGGGTATTTTAATGAAAAACTGTTTTTT.

The chain is built from TRBV11-1 and TRBJ2-3; 7 bases fit TRBD2. Germline V gene sequence: CDR1 SGHAT, CDR2 FQDESV (reference sequence). The V gene end was trimmed by 5 bases and the J gene end by 0 bases; junction bases not matched to a gene: 8. This CDR3 has 16 amino acids. The CDR3 coding sequence is TGTGCCAGCAGCCTCGGGAGGATTGCTAGCACAGATACGCAGTATTTT. Translation: CASSLGRIASTDTQYF.

This clone occurred once. This sequence joins TRBV27 and TRBJ2-7; 9 positions match TRBD1. Losses at the gene ends were 2 bases for V and 4 bases for J; bases not matched to a gene: 3. Germline V gene data show CDR1 as MNHEY and CDR2 as SMNVEV (reference sequence). The length of the CDR3 is 14 residues. The CDR3 sequence is CASSLGQGTYEQYF. DNA for the CDR3: TGTGCCAGCAGTTTAGGACAGGGGACGTACGAGCAGTACTTC.

The chain links TRBV15 to TRBJ2-3; perhaps TRBD2 as D (7 bases). The germline V gene has CDR1 LNHNV and CDR2 YYDKDF (reference sequence). V was cut by 0 bases and J by 0 bases, with 22 bases left in between. There are 20 residues in the CDR3. The CDR3 bases are TGTGCCACCAGCAGAGATATTGGGGGGGGCGTGGGTACTAGCACAGATACGCAGTATTTT. This encodes CATSRDIGGGVGTSTDTQYF. Full variable domain (rest looked up from reference TRBV15 and TRBJ2-3): DAMVIQNPRYQVTQFGKPVTLSCSQTLNHNVMYWYQQKSSQAPKLLFHYYDKDFNNEADTPDNFQSRRPNTSFCFLDIRSPGLGDTAMYLCATSRDIGGGVGTSTDTQYFGPGTRLTVL.

The chain carries TRBV5-5 and TRBJ2-3, with D maybe TRBD2 (5 bases). CDR3 length: 15 amino acids. The germline V and J ends were trimmed by 6 bases and 0 bases, with 14 bases remaining between them. The V gene's germline CDR1 is SGHKS and CDR2 YYEKEE (reference sequence). CDR3 coding DNA: TGTGCCAGCACACGGGGTAGCCTGAGCACAGATACGCAGTATTTT. It translates to CASTRGSLSTDTQYF. Complete variable domain (other parts from reference TRBV5-5 and TRBJ2-3): DAGVTQSPTHLIKTRGQQVTLRCSPISGHKSVSWYQQVLGQGPQFIFQYYEKEERGRGNFPDRFSARQFPNYSSELNVNALLLGDSALYLCASTRGSLSTDTQYFGPGTRLTVL.

The J gene is TRBJ2-5, the V gene TRBV5-6, with D unclear. The better agreement between TRBJ2-7 and the DNA end casts doubt on the J call. CDR1 and CDR2 (germline): SGHDT, YYEEEE. CDR3 length: 14 residues. The CDR3 loop reads CASSLGLTPYEQYF. For the CDR3, the DNA is TGTGCCAGCAGCTTGGGACTTACCCCCTACGAGCAGTACTTC.

This rearrangement joins TRBV19 to TRBJ1-4, with no clear D. This CDR3 has 15 amino acids. Germline CDR1 reads LNHDA; CDR2 reads SQIVND (reference sequence). The V end was cut by 6 bases, the J end by 0 bases, with 11 bases between. CDR3 nucleotide sequence: TGTGCCAGTAGCACAAGAGGCGCAACTAATGAAAAACTGTTTTTT. Residues: CASSTRGATNEKLFF. Complete variable domain (other parts from reference TRBV19 and TRBJ1-4): DGGITQSPKYLFRKEGQNVTLSCEQNLNHDAMYWYRQDPGQGLRLIYYSQIVNDFQKGDIAEGYSVSREKKESFPLTVTSAQKNPTAFYLCASSTRGATNEKLFFGSGTQLSVL.